These T cell receptor beta chains were read from a single sample in a study of T cells in Graves' hyperthyroidism and ophthalmopathy. A single record per CDR3 protein comes from TCRdb applying MiXCR to the multiplex PCR reads. Of approximately 430,000 distinct CDR3 sequences in the sample, approximately 14% were seen once. The specimen sequenced was blood. Receptor source: a man younger than 35 with Graves' ophthalmopathy. The CDR3 runs from the conserved cysteine through the conserved F or W. The D gene is left open where the match is weak. Rows may omit the clone size; those that give it use once, few, many or a size class.

v_gene: TRBV18; d_gene: TRBD1; j_gene: TRBJ2-5; abundance: .; len: 15; CDR3nt: TGTGCCAGCTCACCAATGCAGGGGGCTAGCGAGACCCAGTACTTC; CDR3aa: CASSPMQGASETQYF
v_gene: TRBV3-1; d_gene: .; j_gene: TRBJ2-7; abundance: many; len: 16; CDR3nt: TGTGCCAGCAGCCAAGAGCCGGTGGGGAGCTCCTACGAGCAGTACTTC; CDR3aa: CASSQEPVGSSYEQYF
v_gene: TRBV5-1; d_gene: TRBD2; j_gene: TRBJ2-1; abundance: .; len: 16; CDR3nt: TGCGCCAGCAGCTTGGGGACTAGCGGGCGCTACAATGAGCAGTTCTTC; CDR3aa: CASSLGTSGRYNEQFF
v_gene: TRBV6-1; d_gene: .; j_gene: TRBJ1-1; abundance: many; len: 14; CDR3nt: TGTGCCAGCAGTTATAAGGGGAGCGGCACTGAAGCTTTCTTT; CDR3aa: CASSYKGSGTEAFF
v_gene: TRBV12-3/TRBV12-4; d_gene: TRBD1; j_gene: TRBJ2-2; abundance: many; len: 14; CDR3nt: TGTGCCAGCCAAAGGACAGGGCAAGGCGGGGAGCTGTTTTTT; CDR3aa: CASQRTGQGGELFF
v_gene: TRBV20-1; d_gene: .; j_gene: TRBJ2-7; abundance: many; len: 11; CDR3nt: TGCAGTGCTAGAAATCCCTACGAGCAGTACTTC; CDR3aa: CSARNPYEQYF
v_gene: TRBV11-2; d_gene: .; j_gene: TRBJ1-6; abundance: .; len: 14; CDR3nt: TGTGCCAGCAGCTTTAGTAGTGAGGGTTCACCCCTCCACTTT; CDR3aa: CASSFSSEGSPLHF
v_gene: TRBV27; d_gene: TRBD1; j_gene: TRBJ2-5; abundance: .; len: 15; CDR3nt: TGTGCCAGCAGTCCCCTCCCTGACAGGGAAGAGACCCAGTACTTC; CDR3aa: CASSPLPDREETQYF
v_gene: TRBV27; d_gene: .; j_gene: TRBJ2-5; abundance: few; len: 13; CDR3nt: TGTGCCAGCAGTTTGTGGCCGTTGGAGACCCAGTACTTC; CDR3aa: CASSLWPLETQYF
v_gene: TRBV11-2; d_gene: TRBD2; j_gene: TRBJ2-3; abundance: many; len: 15; CDR3nt: TGTGCCAGCACCCTAGGACTAGCGGGCACAGATACGCAGTATTTT; CDR3aa: CASTLGLAGTDTQYF
v_gene: TRBV27; d_gene: .; j_gene: TRBJ1-4; abundance: .; len: 15; CDR3nt: TGTGCCAGCAGATCCCCAGGGGAAACTAATGAAAAACTGTTTTTT; CDR3aa: CASRSPGETNEKLFF
v_gene: TRBV6-1; d_gene: TRBD2; j_gene: TRBJ2-1; abundance: many; len: 16; CDR3nt: TGTGCCAGCAGTGCCGTTAGCGGGGGGTATCACAATGAGCAGTTCTTC; CDR3aa: CASSAVSGGYHNEQFF